The 32 T cell receptor beta chains below all came from one sample that was sequenced in a study of neurological immune-mediated disorders. TCRdb re-analysed the 5' RACE reads in MiXCR, keeping a single row per CDR3 protein. Of roughly 25,000 distinct CDR3 sequences in the sample, over 5% were seen once. Sequences were obtained from PBMCs. The receptors were sampled from a woman in her thirties or forties in good health.

DNA of the CDR3: TGTGCCAGCAGCCCCCAACGGGAGACCCAGTACTTC. This gives the protein CASSPQRETQYF. The genes are TRBV11-2 and TRBJ2-5; no definite D call. Germline V gene data show CDR1 as SGHAT and CDR2 as FQNNGV. Trimming took 5 bases from V and 5 from J, leaving 9 bases between them. The CDR3 totals 12 residues.

This clonotype was seen repeatedly, ten times or more. The chain recombines TRBV3-1 with TRBJ2-7; a weak D match, TRBD1 (5 bases). The germline CDR1 and CDR2 sequences are LGHDT and YNNKEL (reference sequence). With 4 bases removed from V and 5 bases from J, the gap between germline ends came to 15 bases. This CDR3 spans 14 amino acids. CDR3 sequence reads: CASSLGSPRDEQYF. CDR3 nucleotide sequence: TGTGCCAGCAGCCTTGGGTCCCCCAGGGACGAGCAGTACTTC.

This clonotype was seen ten or more times. J is TRBJ1-5 and V is TRBV9; D not resolved. The ends were cut back, 0 bases at V and 2 bases at J, with 6 bases in the middle. Germline CDR1 reads SGDLS; CDR2 reads YYNGEE. This CDR3 has 14 amino acids. Here the CDR3 DNA reads TGTGCCAGCAGCGTAGATGGGGGCAATCAGCCCCAGCATTTT. Translated: CASSVDGGNQPQHF.

This clonotype was counted many times. V usage is TRBV10-3 and J usage is TRBJ1-5, with 7 nucleotides matching TRBD1. This CDR3 is 13 amino acids long. The ends lost 11 bases at V and 7 bases at J; junction bases unmatched: 11. Germline CDR1 and CDR2: ENHRY and SYGVKD. The CDR3 nucleotides are TGTGCCGCCGGGGACAGCCCCAGGCAGCCCCAGCATTTT. It yields the protein CAAGDSPRQPQHF.

This clonotype is medium-sized. V is TRBV29-1 and J is TRBJ2-6, with a weak D call TRBD1 (6 bases). CDR1 is SQVTM and CDR2 is ANQGSEA in the germline V gene. This CDR3 contains 14 residues. V lost 2 bases to trimming and J lost 4 bases, with 9 bases between them. CDR3 sequence: CSVEMGAGANVLTF. Here the CDR3 DNA reads TGCAGCGTTGAAATGGGGGCCGGGGCCAACGTCCTGACTTTC.

This clonotype showed up many times. The rearrangement uses TRBV5-1 and TRBJ2-1; a possible D gene is TRBD1 (6 bases). V was shortened by 4 bases and J by 5 bases, with 13 bases between the two germline ends. Germline V CDR1 and CDR2: SGHRS, YFSETQ. CDR3 size: 14 residues. CDR3 sequence (DNA): TGCGCCAGCAGCCATGAGGACAGAAACAATGAGCAGTTCTTC. It codes for CASSHEDRNNEQFF.

This clonotype was detected many times. The chain joins TRBV15 to TRBJ2-5; TRBD1 aligns across 11 bases. V was clipped by 4 bases and J by 4 bases; unmatched bases: 5. The CDR3 runs to 15 residues. Germline lookup yields CDR1 LNHNV and CDR2 YYDKDF (reference sequence). CDR3: CATSTGTGGTETQYF. For the CDR3, the DNA is TGTGCCACCAGCACCGGGACAGGGGGGACAGAGACCCAGTACTTC. Full variable domain (remainder filled in from reference TRBV15 and TRBJ2-5): DAMVIQNPRYQVTQFGKPVTLSCSQTLNHNVMYWYQQKSSQAPKLLFHYYDKDFNNEADTPDNFQSRRPNTSFCFLDIRSPGLGDTAMYLCATSTGTGGTETQYFGPGTRLLVL.

CDR3 loop: CASSLGLTYEQYF. The DNA for the CDR3 is TGTGCCAGCAGCCTGGGACTTACCTACGAGCAGTACTTC. This chain uses TRBV6-2 or TRBV6-3 with TRBJ2-7; the D gene is possibly TRBD2 (6 bases). V was clipped by 6 bases and J by 2 bases, with 11 bases between them. Germline assignment: CDR1 MNHEY and CDR2 SVGEGT. CDR3 size: 13 residues.

This clonotype came up many times. The chain joins TRBV5-5 to TRBJ2-1, with 13 bases fitting TRBD2. Germline V lookup: CDR1 SGHKS, CDR2 YYEKEE (reference sequence). V was clipped by 4 bases and J by 4 bases; unmatched bases: 5. The CDR3 contains 16 residues. CDR3 sequence reads: CASSPRTSGSYNEQFF. CDR3 nucleotide sequence: TGTGCCAGCAGCCCCAGGACTAGCGGGAGTTACAATGAGCAGTTCTTC.

The chain links TRBV18 to TRBJ1-1; a possible D gene is TRBD1 (6 bases). Germline assignment: CDR1 KGHSH and CDR2 LQKENI. V shed 5 bases and J shed 5 bases, with 9 bases lying between them. This CDR3 is 12 amino acids long. The CDR3 nucleotides read TGTGCCAGCTCAGCAGGGGAGACTGAAGCTTTCTTT. This gives the protein CASSAGETEAFF.

This clonotype is medium-sized in the sample. This chain joins TRBV29-1 and TRBJ2-5, with D perhaps matching TRBD1 (6 bases). Per the germline V gene, CDR1 is SQVTM and CDR2 is ANQGSEA. This CDR3 is built from 15 residues. The V end was cut by 4 bases, the J end by 0 bases, with 15 bases between. The CDR3: CSVAGTRNNQETQYF. The CDR3 DNA reads TGCAGCGTTGCCGGGACAAGGAATAACCAAGAGACCCAGTACTTC.

The table lists this clonotype with many counts. The chain's CDR3 is CSARFRGEAFF. In DNA form, the CDR3 reads TGCAGTGCTAGATTTCGGGGAGAAGCTTTCTTT. The rearrangement uses TRBV20-1 and TRBJ1-1; D gene unclear. Looked up from germline, CDR1 is DFQATT and CDR2 is SNEGSKA (reference sequence). The V and J ends lost 2 bases and 8 bases respectively, with 9 bases between them. The CDR3 totals 11 residues.

This clonotype has at least ten counts. The chain links TRBV20-1 to TRBJ1-5, with a possible D match to TRBD1 (5 bases). Germline V gene sequence: CDR1 DFQATT, CDR2 SNEGSKA (reference sequence). This CDR3 contains 17 residues. V lost 3 bases and J 0 bases, leaving 18 bases between the germline ends. As DNA, the CDR3 is TGCAGTGCTAGTGGGACGGACCCGACGAATAGCAATCAGCCCCAGCATTTT. Protein product: CSASGTDPTNSNQPQHF.

In its sample, this clonotype was seen many times. The chain couples TRBV7-9 to TRBJ1-5; D may be TRBD1 (5 bases). CDR1 and CDR2 (germline): SEHNR, FQNEAQ (reference sequence). V lost 4 bases, J lost 3 bases, and 25 bases lay in between. The CDR3 loop spans 19 amino acids. The CDR3 DNA reads as TGTGCCAGCAGCTCTGCGGGCGGGGGGGGAGGGGCCGTCAATCAGCCCCAGCATTTT. Its translation: CASSSAGGGGGAVNQPQHF.

This clonotype was seen many times. The chain uses TRBV20-1 and TRBJ2-2, with 8 bases fitting TRBD1. The V and J ends lost 3 bases and 4 bases, in that order; junction bases with no gene match: 7. Germline V lookup: CDR1 DFQATT, CDR2 SNEGSKA (reference sequence). CDR3 size: 15 residues. The CDR3 is CSASGQGGSTGELFF. CDR3 coding DNA: TGCAGTGCTAGCGGACAGGGTGGGTCCACCGGGGAGCTGTTTTTT.

There are many counts of this clonotype. V gene TRBV7-2 combines with J gene TRBJ2-7; the match to TRBD2 covers 7 bases. Germline V gene sequence: CDR1 SGHTA, CDR2 FQGNSA. This CDR3 contains 16 residues. Trimming cost V 2 bases and J 4 bases; bases outside gene matches: 11. In nucleotides, the CDR3 is TGTGCCAGCAGCTTATTGGGGGGGGGGGATCGGTACGAGCAGTACTTC. This encodes CASSLLGGGDRYEQYF.

This clonotype was observed many times. The chain employs TRBV6-5 and TRBJ2-6; TRBD1 agrees at 9 bases. Looked up from germline, CDR1 is MNHEY and CDR2 is SVGAGI. After removal of 10 bases from V and 1 base from J, the junction contained 8 bases not matched to a gene. The CDR3 consists of 16 residues. Written as DNA, the CDR3 is TGTGCCACCGACAGGGGGTCCGGATCTGGGGCCAACGTCCTGACTTTC. This gives the protein CATDRGSGSGANVLTF.

This clonotype has a count of ten or more. The chain is built from TRBV20-1 and TRBJ2-5; TRBD1 aligns across 9 bases. The J segment lost 2 bases and the V segment lost 1 base, leaving 11 bases of the junction unmatched. This CDR3 spans 17 amino acids. From germline, CDR1 is DFQATT and CDR2 SNEGSKA (reference sequence). The CDR3 DNA reads TGCAGTGCTAGAGCACCTGCAGGACAGGGGATTCAAGAGACCCAGTACTTC. This gives the protein CSARAPAGQGIQETQYF.

Relative to its sample, this clonotype is large. The chain couples TRBV5-1 to TRBJ1-1, with D perhaps TRBD1 (6 bases). Per germline, CDR1 SGHRS and CDR2 YFSETQ. The CDR3 totals 15 residues. V was clipped by 4 bases and J by 1 base, with 14 bases between them. CDR3 DNA sequence: TGCGCCAGCAGCCCGGACAGCCGGAGGAACACTGAAGCTTTCTTT. It encodes CASSPDSRRNTEAFF.

Ten or more counts support this clonotype. The chain uses TRBV27 and TRBJ2-1; the D call may be TRBD1 or TRBD2 (5 bases each). CDR3 length: 15 amino acids. Germline V gene lookup returns CDR1 MNHEY and CDR2 SMNVEV (reference sequence). The V gene lost 8 bases and the J gene lost 0 bases, with 14 bases spanning the gap. Here the CDR3 reads CASRTKGSSYNEQFF. CDR3 bases: TGTGCCAGCCGGACAAAAGGGAGCTCCTACAATGAGCAGTTCTTC.

This clonotype has at least ten counts. This sequence joins TRBV5-1 and TRBJ1-2; D not certain. The V end lost 4 bases, the J end lost 0 bases, and 10 bases lay between the germline ends. From germline, CDR1 is SGHRS and CDR2 YFSETQ. This CDR3 spans 14 amino acids. As DNA, the CDR3 is TGCGCCAGCAGCCGAGTGACGTCTAACTATGGCTACACCTTC. Protein sequence: CASSRVTSNYGYTF.

Many counts were recorded for this clonotype. This sequence joins TRBV10-1 and TRBJ2-3; 11 bases align to TRBD2. J gave up 3 bases and V 5 bases, and 4 bases lay outside the gene matches. Germline CDR1 and CDR2: WNHNN and SYGVQD (reference sequence). The CDR3 loop spans 15 amino acids. The DNA of the CDR3 is TGCGCCAGCAGTCCCGGGACTAGCGGTACAGATACGCAGTATTTT. It is translated as CASSPGTSGTDTQYF.

The table lists this clonotype with many counts. This chain's CDR3 is CSASRLGLATEDEQYF. In DNA, the CDR3 is TGCAGTGCTAGTCGCCTAGGGCTAGCGACGGAGGACGAGCAGTACTTC. The rearrangement joins TRBV20-1 to TRBJ2-7; the D gene is possibly TRBD2 (6 bases). The CDR3 has 16 residues. Germline V CDR1 and CDR2: DFQATT, SNEGSKA (reference sequence). Trimming cost V 3 bases and J 5 bases, with 23 bases left between them.

This clonotype qualifies as medium-sized. V and J are TRBV5-1 and TRBJ2-4; D may be TRBD1 (5 bases). The CDR3 has 17 amino acids. Germline V gene data show CDR1 as SGHRS and CDR2 as YFSETQ. Trimming removed 4 bases at V and 5 bases at J, with 22 bases between. DNA for the CDR3: TGCGCCAGCAGCCCCAGAGTACTGAGGACAACAGAAAACATTCAGTACTTC. Translating it yields CASSPRVLRTTENIQYF.

This clonotype was seen repeatedly, ten times or more. V usage is TRBV20-1 and J usage is TRBJ1-2; 11 bases fit TRBD1. With 6 bases clipped from V and 6 bases from J, the junction kept 12 bases outside the gene matches. The CDR3 runs 15 residues. Germline lookup yields CDR1 DFQATT and CDR2 SNEGSKA (reference sequence). The CDR3 reads CSARPAGQGGNGYTF. The CDR3 DNA is TGCAGTGCCCGACCGGCGGGACAGGGGGGGAATGGCTACACCTTC.

This clonotype came up many times. The V gene is TRBV7-2, the J gene TRBJ2-2; D is unresolved. CDR3 size: 13 residues. V dropped 5 bases and J dropped 4 bases, with 8 bases sitting between them. Germline CDR1 SGHTA, CDR2 FQGNSA. CDR3 protein: CASSHGGTGELFF. The CDR3 DNA sequence: TGTGCCAGCAGCCATGGTGGCACCGGGGAGCTGTTTTTT.

This clonotype was seen repeatedly, ten times or more. One junction end does not reproduce the germline sequence, and a read error may be involved. The V gene is TRBV5-1, the J gene TRBJ2-7; 8 bases align to TRBD1. CDR1 SGHRS and CDR2 YFSETQ come from the germline V gene. The CDR3 runs to 15 residues. CDR3 region: CASSRAGTGSSEQYF. As DNA, the CDR3 is TGCGCCAGCAGTCGGGCCGGGACAGGCTCCTCCGAGCAGTACTTC. The full variable domain, its missing parts supplied by reference TRBV5-1 and TRBJ2-7, is KAGVTQTPRYLIKTRGQQVTLSCSPISGHRSVSWYQQTPGQGLQFLFEYFSETQRNKGNFPGRFSGRQFSNSRSEMNVSTLELGDSALYLCASSRAGTGSSEQYFGPGTRLTVT.

At least ten counts were recorded for this clonotype. The chain joins TRBV29-1 to TRBJ2-1; 8 bases line up with TRBD2. The trim removed 8 bases at V and 5 bases at J, leaving 5 bases unmatched. CDR3 length: 12 amino acids. In germline, CDR1 is SQVTM, CDR2 ANQGSEA. The CDR3 loop is CSTRLANNEQFF. The CDR3 DNA follows: TGCAGCACTAGACTAGCGAACAATGAGCAGTTCTTC.

This clonotype was seen ten or more times. This sequence joins TRBV20-1 and TRBJ2-2, with 8 bases aligning to TRBD2. Germline V CDR1 and CDR2: DFQATT, SNEGSKA (reference sequence). The CDR3 consists of 16 residues. V was clipped by 3 bases and J by 10 bases; unmatched bases: 16. DNA for the CDR3: TGCAGTGCTAGTGGGGCTAGCGGGTCTCCCGGCGAGGAGCTGTTTTTT. This sequence encodes CSASGASGSPGEELFF.

This clonotype was seen many times. The chain combines TRBV6-2 or TRBV6-3 with TRBJ1-1; no clear D. The ends were cut back, 0 bases at V and 7 bases at J, with 9 bases in the middle. CDR1 is MNHEY, CDR2 SVGEGT, per germline. This CDR3 has 13 amino acids. The CDR3 protein is CASSYSKASEAFF. Written as DNA, the CDR3 is TGTGCCAGCAGTTACTCGAAGGCGAGTGAAGCTTTCTTT.

This clonotype is categorized as medium-sized (0.01 to 0.1%). This rearrangement joins TRBV19 to TRBJ2-2; D perhaps matches TRBD2 (5 bases). The CDR3 is 12 amino acids. Trimming removed 10 bases from V and 4 bases from J, with 10 bases in between. Germline V gene data show CDR1 as LNHDA and CDR2 as SQIVND (reference sequence). CDR3 sequence reads: CATAGGTGELFF. The CDR3 DNA reads TGTGCCACCGCCGGAGGCACCGGGGAGCTGTTTTTT.

This clonotype was seen many times. As DNA, the CDR3 is TGTGCCAGCAGCTTTCTAGTGCAGGGGGCTGGAAACACCATATATTTT. Translated, it gives CASSFLVQGAGNTIYF. The rearrangement joins TRBV7-8 to TRBJ1-3, with 7 bases that match TRBD1. This CDR3 is 16 amino acids long. CDR1 is SGHVS, CDR2 FQNEAQ, per germline. V was clipped by 3 bases and J by 2 bases; unmatched bases: 7.